The rows below give T cell receptor beta chains drawn from one sample of a study of T cell responses to AZD1222 COVID-19 vaccine. The data were produced by immunoSEQ multiplex PCR, yet TCRdb's version contains in-frame clones alone and is incomplete. Of 40,000 to 45,000 clones listed, nearly 85% are singletons. Source: peripheral blood, taken on day 0 of AZD1222 vaccination. The receptors come from an adult in good health. The CDR3 runs from the conserved cysteine through the conserved F or W. A D gene is named only where the DNA matches it firmly. Rows give clone size only sometimes, using once, few, many, or a class for an expanded clone.

TRBV29-1,few,TRBJ1-2,NA,TGCAGCGTTGAAGATCTGGGCACAAACTATGGCTACACCTTC,CSVEDLGTNYGYTF
TRBV29-1,NA,TRBJ2-6,TRBD1,TGCAGCGTTGATTCCGGGACAGGGGGACTTGGGGCCAACGTCCTGACTTTC,CSVDSGTGGLGANVLTF
TRBV24-1,NA,TRBJ1-5,NA,TGTGCCACCAGTGATTTGGGGGGATCGGCCCAGCATTTT,CATSDLGGSAQHF
TRBV30,few,TRBJ2-1,TRBD1,TGTGCCTGTCCGGGACAGGGGTCCTACAATGAGCAGTTCTTC,CACPGQGSYNEQFF
TRBV5-1,NA,TRBJ2-2,TRBD1,TGCGCCAGCAGCGGGACAGGGAACACCGGGGAGCTGTTTTTT,CASSGTGNTGELFF
TRBV7-9,NA,TRBJ2-2,TRBD1,TGTGCCAGCAGGCCGGGACAGGGGGTTCCCGGGGAGCTGTTTTTT,CASRPGQGVPGELFF
TRBV27,NA,TRBJ2-2,TRBD2,TGTGCCAGCAGAGTAGCGGGAGGGATCACCGGGGAGCTGTTTTTT,CASRVAGGITGELFF
TRBV3-1/TRBV3-2,NA,TRBJ1-6,NA,TGTGCCAGCAGCCAAGATAATAATTCACCCCTCCACTTT,CASSQDNNSPLHF
TRBV19,NA,TRBJ2-7,NA,TGTGCCAGTAGCCCCGGGGCAGACTACGAGCAGTACTTC,CASSPGADYEQYF
TRBV10-3,few,TRBJ1-1,NA,TGTGCCATCAAAGGGGGGGGCCGAGAGGGTAATGCTTTCTTT,CAIKGGGREGNAFF
TRBV2,NA,TRBJ1-5,NA,TGTGCCAGCAATCGGGGGCCCAATCAGCCCCAGCATTTT,CASNRGPNQPQHF
TRBV7-9,NA,TRBJ2-5,TRBD1,TGTGCCAGCAGCCCAGGGACAGGGTACGCCCAAGAGACCCAGTACTTC,CASSPGTGYAQETQYF
TRBV10-2,NA,TRBJ1-4,TRBD1,TGCGCCAGCAGTACCGACAGGGCACGAGAAAAACTGTTTTTT,CASSTDRAREKLFF
TRBV2,NA,TRBJ2-3,TRBD2,TGTGCCAGCGGACTAGCGGGGATTAGCACAGATACGCAGTATTTT,CASGLAGISTDTQYF
TRBV30,NA,TRBJ2-7,NA,TGTGCCTGGAGTTTTGGGGTGGGCTACGAGCAGTACTTC,CAWSFGVGYEQYF
TRBV12-3/TRBV12-4,few,TRBJ1-1,NA,TGTGCCAGCAGTTCCCTGAGGGGGACTGAAGCTTTCTTT,CASSSLRGTEAFF
TRBV6-1,NA,TRBJ1-1,NA,TGTGCCAGCAGCCGACAGGCCACGAACACTGAAGCTTTCTTT,CASSRQATNTEAFF
TRBV7-9,NA,TRBJ1-6,NA,TGTGCCAGCAGCTCCTTTGAAAATTCACCCCTCCACTTT,CASSSFENSPLHF
TRBV30,NA,TRBJ1-4,NA,TGTGCCTGGAGCCTCGGGACGGCAACTAATGAAAAACTGTTTTTT,CAWSLGTATNEKLFF
TRBV21-1,NA,TRBJ1-3,NA,TGTGCCAGCAGCAAAGGGACAGACTCTGGAAACACCATATATTTT,CASSKGTDSGNTIYF
TRBV5-1,NA,TRBJ2-2,TRBD2,TGCGCCAGCAGCTTCTGGACTAGCGGATACACCGGGGAGCTGTTTTTT,CASSFWTSGYTGELFF
TRBV14,NA,TRBJ2-7,NA,TGTGCCAGCAGCCCCCCGGGCAGGGCCTACGAGCAGTACTTC,CASSPPGRAYEQYF
TRBV6-5,NA,TRBJ2-1,TRBD2,TGTGCCAGCAGTTACGGGCGGGGGGCGTACAATGAGCAGTTCTTC,CASSYGRGAYNEQFF
TRBV5-6,NA,TRBJ2-5,TRBD2,TGTGCCAGCAGCTGGGGACTAGCGGGTCCGGGGACCCAGTACTTC,CASSWGLAGPGTQYF
TRBV24-1,NA,TRBJ2-3,TRBD1,TGTGCCACCAGTGACCCTCCCGGACAGGGGCACAACACAGATACGCAGTATTTT,CATSDPPGQGHNTDTQYF
TRBV7-2,few,TRBJ2-2,NA,TGTGCCAGCAGCTTGAGGCAGAACACCGGGGAGCTGTTTTTT,CASSLRQNTGELFF
TRBV18,NA,TRBJ1-2,NA,TGTGCCAGCGCACCGCCTCAGGGAGCTAACTATGGCTACACCTTC,CASAPPQGANYGYTF
TRBV12-3/TRBV12-4,NA,TRBJ1-4,NA,TGTGCCAGAAGGCAGGGTAATGAAAAACTGTTTTTT,CARRQGNEKLFF
TRBV6-2/TRBV6-3,NA,TRBJ2-7,TRBD1,TGTGCCAGCAGTACAGGACAGGCCCCCTACGAGCAGTACTTC,CASSTGQAPYEQYF
TRBV5-6,once,TRBJ2-6,NA,TGTGCCAGCAGCTTCGGGTTCTCTGGGGCCAACGTCCTGACTTTC,CASSFGFSGANVLTF
TRBV10-3,NA,TRBJ2-1,NA,TGTGCCATCAGACCCCGGGACGGCCTAAAACTCAATGAGCAGTTCTTC,CAIRPRDGLKLNEQFF
TRBV15,NA,TRBJ1-2,TRBD1,TGTGCCACCAGCAGCTCACAGGGGAGGTTTTGGGGCTACACCTTC,CATSSSQGRFWGYTF
TRBV6-5,few,TRBJ2-1,TRBD1,TGTGCCAGCAGTTGGGGACAGGGAATACACAATGAGCAGTTCTTC,CASSWGQGIHNEQFF
TRBV11-2,NA,TRBJ1-6,NA,TGTGCCAGCAGCTTAGTGGGGCAGGGTATAGGTTCACCCCTCCACTTT,CASSLVGQGIGSPLHF
TRBV28,NA,TRBJ2-2,TRBD2,TGTGCCAGCAGACGACTAGCGGACACCGGGGAGCTGTTTTTT,CASRRLADTGELFF
TRBV6-5,NA,TRBJ2-1,NA,TGTGCCAGCAGTTACTCGATTGGGGGTCCTTATGAGCAGTTCTTC,CASSYSIGGPYEQFF